The TCR beta chain under discussion was sequenced for a study of blood T cell repertoires in COVID-19. Study at large: The United States, Italy and Spain supplied acute and convalescent COVID-19 samples. Nucleic acid was either cDNA or gDNA, and it came from T cells, B-cell-depleted T cells, or PBMCs.

Original handling: Counts of nucleated cells, estimated from reference gene primer amplification, were obtained. Assay: immunoSEQ multiplex PCR; the TCRdb copy retains only in-frame clones and omits some. D and trimming come from the DNA, and the V and J calls and clone size come from that table. The sample carries about 46,000 clones, about nine tenths recorded once. The CDR3 has 13 amino acids. The sample comprised peripheral blood. The rearrangement uses TRBV1 and TRBJ2-1; the table calls TRBD2, which could not be checked here. TRBV1 is designated a pseudogene. The source of this sequence is a human donor in a cohort sampled during active COVID-19. For the CDR3, the DNA is TGCACCAGCAGTCCGGGACTAGGCTATGAGCAGTTCTTC. It encodes CTSSPGLGYEQFF.